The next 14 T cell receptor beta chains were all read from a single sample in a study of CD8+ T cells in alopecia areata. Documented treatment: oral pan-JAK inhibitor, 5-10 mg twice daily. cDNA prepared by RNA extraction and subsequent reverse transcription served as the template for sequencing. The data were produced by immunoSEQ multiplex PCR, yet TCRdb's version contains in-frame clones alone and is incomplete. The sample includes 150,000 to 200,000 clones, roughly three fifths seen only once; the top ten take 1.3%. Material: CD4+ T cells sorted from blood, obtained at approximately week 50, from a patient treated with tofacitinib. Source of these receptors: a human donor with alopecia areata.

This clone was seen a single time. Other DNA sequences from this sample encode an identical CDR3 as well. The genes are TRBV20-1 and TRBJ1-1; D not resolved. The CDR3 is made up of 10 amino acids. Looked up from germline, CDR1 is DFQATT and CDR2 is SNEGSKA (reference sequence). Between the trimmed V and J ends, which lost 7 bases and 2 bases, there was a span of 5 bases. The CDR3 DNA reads TGCAGTGTAGGTAACACTGAAGCTTTCTTT. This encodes CSVGNTEAFF.

The DNA of the CDR3 is TGTGCCAGCAGCGTCGGGACTAGAGGCAATGGGGAGACCCAGTACTTC. Translation gives CASSVGTRGNGETQYF. The chain links TRBV9 to TRBJ2-5; 8 bases map to TRBD2. Trimming removed 2 bases from V and 5 bases from J; junction bases left unmatched: 11. The CDR3 totals 16 residues. Germline V gene data show CDR1 as SGDLS and CDR2 as YYNGEE.

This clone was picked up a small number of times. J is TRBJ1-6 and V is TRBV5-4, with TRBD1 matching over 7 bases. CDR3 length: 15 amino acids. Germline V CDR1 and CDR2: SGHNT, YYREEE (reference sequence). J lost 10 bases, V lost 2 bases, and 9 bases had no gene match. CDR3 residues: CASSLTGDLDSPLHF. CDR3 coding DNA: TGTGCCAGCAGCTTAACAGGGGACCTTGACTCACCCCTCCACTTT.

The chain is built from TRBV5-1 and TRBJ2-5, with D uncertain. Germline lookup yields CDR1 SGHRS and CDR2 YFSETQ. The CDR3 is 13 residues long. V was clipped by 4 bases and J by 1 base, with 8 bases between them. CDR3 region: CASSPELQETQYF. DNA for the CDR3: TGCGCCAGCAGCCCAGAGCTCCAAGAGACCCAGTACTTC.

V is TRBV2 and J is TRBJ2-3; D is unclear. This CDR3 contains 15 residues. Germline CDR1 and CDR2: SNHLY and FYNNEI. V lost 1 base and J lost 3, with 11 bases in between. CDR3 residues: CASSEGAAPTDTQYF. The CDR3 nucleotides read TGTGCCAGCAGTGAAGGGGCGGCACCTACAGATACGCAGTATTTT.

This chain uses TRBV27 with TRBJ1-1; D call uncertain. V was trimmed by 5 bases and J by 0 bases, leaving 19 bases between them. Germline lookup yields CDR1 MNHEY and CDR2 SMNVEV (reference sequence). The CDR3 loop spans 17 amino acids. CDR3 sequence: CASSPQRFLVMNTEAFF. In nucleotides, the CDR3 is TGTGCCAGCAGTCCCCAAAGGTTTCTGGTCATGAACACTGAAGCTTTCTTT.

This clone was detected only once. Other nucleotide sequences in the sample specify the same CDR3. CDR3 sequence: CASSIRGAEAFF. The CDR3 nucleotides read TGTGCCAGTAGTATCAGGGGGGCTGAAGCTTTCTTT. The rearrangement joins TRBV19 to TRBJ1-1, with 7 bases fitting TRBD1. Germline V gives CDR1 LNHDA, CDR2 SQIVND (reference sequence). The CDR3 totals 12 residues. V shed 3 bases and J 6 bases; nucleotides not matched to a gene: 1.

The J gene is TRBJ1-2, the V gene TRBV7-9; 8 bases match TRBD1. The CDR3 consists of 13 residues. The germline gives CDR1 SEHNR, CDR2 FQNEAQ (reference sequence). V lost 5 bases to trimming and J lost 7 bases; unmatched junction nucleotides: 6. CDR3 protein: CASSPGQGRGYTF. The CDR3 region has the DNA TGTGCCAGCAGCCCAGGACAGGGCCGTGGCTACACCTTC. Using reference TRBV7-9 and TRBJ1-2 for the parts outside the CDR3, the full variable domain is DTGVSQNPRHKITKRGQNVTFRCDPISEHNRLYWYRQTLGQGPEFLTYFQNEAQLEKSRLLSDRFSAERPKGSFSTLEIQRTEQGDSAMYLCASSPGQGRGYTFGSGTRLTVV.

CDR3 amino acids: CASRSLMAGETQYF. The DNA of the CDR3 is TGTGCCAGTAGAAGCCTCATGGCGGGGGAAACCCAGTACTTC. The chain uses TRBV19 and TRBJ2-5; 7 bases are a match to TRBD2. Germline trimming cut 6 bases from V and 8 bases from J; bases unmatched to any gene: 12. Per germline, CDR1 LNHDA and CDR2 SQIVND (reference sequence). The CDR3 extends over 14 amino acids.

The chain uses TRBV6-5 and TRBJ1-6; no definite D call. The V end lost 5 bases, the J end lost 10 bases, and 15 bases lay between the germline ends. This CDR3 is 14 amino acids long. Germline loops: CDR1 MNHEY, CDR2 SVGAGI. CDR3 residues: CASSRTENGSPLHF. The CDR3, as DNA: TGTGCCAGCAGTAGGACCGAGAATGGATCACCCCTCCACTTT.

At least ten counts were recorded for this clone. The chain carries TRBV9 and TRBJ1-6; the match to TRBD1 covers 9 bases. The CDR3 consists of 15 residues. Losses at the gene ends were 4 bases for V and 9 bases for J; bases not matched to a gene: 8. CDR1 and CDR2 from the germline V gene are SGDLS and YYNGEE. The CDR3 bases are TGTGCCAGCAGCTCGCAGACAGGGGGGGGTTCACCCCTCCACTTT. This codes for CASSSQTGGGSPLHF.

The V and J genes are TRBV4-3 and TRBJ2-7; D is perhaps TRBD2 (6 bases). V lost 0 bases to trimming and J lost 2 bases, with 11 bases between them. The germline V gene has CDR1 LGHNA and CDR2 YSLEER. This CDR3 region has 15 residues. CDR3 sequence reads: CASSQELAAPYEQYF. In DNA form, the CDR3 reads TGCGCCAGCAGCCAAGAACTAGCCGCGCCCTACGAGCAGTACTTC.

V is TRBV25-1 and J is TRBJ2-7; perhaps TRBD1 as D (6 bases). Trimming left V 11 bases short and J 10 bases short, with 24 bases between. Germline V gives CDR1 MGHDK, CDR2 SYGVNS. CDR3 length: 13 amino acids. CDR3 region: CAAMRADSAHQYF. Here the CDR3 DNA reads TGTGCCGCAATGCGGGCGGACAGCGCGCATCAGTACTTC.

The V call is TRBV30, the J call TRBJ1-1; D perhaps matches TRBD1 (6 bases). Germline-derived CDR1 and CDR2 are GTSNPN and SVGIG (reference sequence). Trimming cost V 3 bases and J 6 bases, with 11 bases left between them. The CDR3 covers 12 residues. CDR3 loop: CAWRPRGAEAFF. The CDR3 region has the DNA TGTGCCTGGAGACCCAGGGGCGCTGAAGCTTTCTTT.